Each of the 29 T cell receptor beta chains below was sequenced from the same sample in a study of blood T cell repertoires in COVID-19. Clones were read by immunoSEQ multiplex PCR, and TCRdb kept only the in-frame ones, dropping some. Of over 95,000 clones in the sample, about 90% are singletons; the top ten hold approximately 4.4%. The sequenced sample was peripheral blood. The receptors here all came from a woman between 45 and 60 years old with acute or convalescent COVID-19.

The J gene is TRBJ1-2, the V gene TRBV6-6; 7 nucleotides agree with TRBD1. Germline CDR1 reads MNHNY; CDR2 reads SVGAGI (reference sequence). CDR3 length: 16 amino acids. Trimming cost V 4 bases and J 5 bases; bases outside gene matches: 13. The CDR3 bases are TGTGCCAGCAGTTTATTATGGACAGGCGAATTATATGGCTACACCTTC. Translated, it gives CASSLLWTGELYGYTF.

The chain carries TRBV30 and TRBJ1-5; 7 nucleotides agree with TRBD1. J lost 0 bases, V lost 2 bases, and 7 bases had no gene match. Germline assignment: CDR1 GTSNPN and CDR2 SVGIG (reference sequence). The CDR3 runs to 16 residues. The CDR3 region has the DNA TGTGCCTGGAGTCCTCCCGGACAGGTTAGCAATCAGCCCCAGCATTTT. Its protein product is CAWSPPGQVSNQPQHF.

The rearrangement joins TRBV6-1 to TRBJ2-7; no firm D call. This CDR3 comprises 15 residues. CDR1 MNHNS and CDR2 SASEGT come from the germline V gene. V lost 3 bases to trimming and J lost 2 bases, with 14 bases between them. CDR3: CASSEFRKRTYEQYF. Here the CDR3 DNA reads TGTGCCAGCAGTGAGTTTCGGAAGCGTACCTACGAGCAGTACTTC.

V gene TRBV7-9 combines with J gene TRBJ1-3, with D uncertain. CDR3 length equals 14 residues. Trimming pared 3 bases from V and 1 base from J, leaving 7 bases between. Germline loops: CDR1 SEHNR, CDR2 FQNEAQ (reference sequence). The CDR3 nucleotides are TGTGCCAGCAGCTTGGGCCTATCTGGAAACACCATATATTTT. As protein: CASSLGLSGNTIYF.

The rearrangement joins TRBV18 to TRBJ1-3; perhaps TRBD1 as D (5 bases). CDR1 and CDR2 (germline): KGHSH, LQKENI. The CDR3 length is 13 residues. The V gene lost 0 bases and the J gene lost 6 bases, with 6 bases spanning the gap. The CDR3 region has the DNA TGTGCCAGCTCACCACCGGGGCCAAACACCATATATTTT. This encodes CASSPPGPNTIYF.

The J gene is TRBJ2-5, the V gene TRBV4-1, with D possibly matching TRBD1 (5 bases). The germline gives CDR1 MGHRA, CDR2 YSYEKL. V gave up 4 bases and J gave up 4 bases, with 16 bases separating them. The CDR3 spans 15 residues. The CDR3 is CASSLERTPGETQYF. The CDR3 DNA reads as TGCGCCAGCAGCCTAGAACGGACACCGGGAGAGACCCAGTACTTC.

Regarding this clone: Because the CDR3's place on the DNA is in doubt, the DNA is left out and the CDR3 is given as listed by TCRdb. The CDR3 here is CASSLSLREGPYNEQFF. The chain joins TRBV28 to TRBJ2-1; the table's TRBD2 call for D was not verified on the DNA. CDR1 is MDHEN and CDR2 is SYDVKM in the germline V gene. The CDR3 spans 17 amino acids, including both terminal residues.

The chain employs TRBV19 and TRBJ1-2; D is possibly TRBD1 (6 bases). The V end was cut by 9 bases, the J end by 7 bases, with 15 bases between. Germline V gives CDR1 LNHDA, CDR2 SQIVND (reference sequence). The CDR3 extends over 12 amino acids. The CDR3 here is CASNTGYGGYTF. In DNA, the CDR3 is TGTGCCAGCAATACAGGGTACGGTGGCTACACCTTC. Complete variable domain (other parts from reference TRBV19 and TRBJ1-2): DGGITQSPKYLFRKEGQNVTLSCEQNLNHDAMYWYRQDPGQGLRLIYYSQIVNDFQKGDIAEGYSVSREKKESFPLTVTSAQKNPTAFYLCASNTGYGGYTFGSGTRLTVV.

The chain uses TRBV7-9 and TRBJ2-1; no clear D. CDR3 length equals 12 residues. V lost 1 base to trimming and J lost 9 bases, with 7 bases between them. Germline CDR1 SEHNR, CDR2 FQNEAQ (reference sequence). The CDR3, as DNA: TGTGCCAGCAGCTTAGGGAGCAGTGAGCAGTTCTTC. Translation: CASSLGSSEQFF.

The chain links TRBV30 to TRBJ1-1; a possible D gene is TRBD1 (5 bases). Germline lookup yields CDR1 GTSNPN and CDR2 SVGIG (reference sequence). The CDR3 runs to 14 residues. Trimming stripped 0 bases from V and 5 bases from J, with 13 bases between. The chain's CDR3 is CAWSVLRDLTEAFF. In DNA form, the CDR3 reads TGTGCCTGGAGTGTACTCAGGGACTTAACTGAAGCTTTCTTT. The variable domain in full, with the rest retrieved from reference TRBV30 and TRBJ1-1, is SQTIHQWPATLVQPVGSPLSLECTVEGTSNPNLYWYRQAAGRGLQLLFYSVGIGQISSEVPQNLSASRPQDRQFILSSKKLLLSDSGFYLCAWSVLRDLTEAFFGQGTRLTVV.

This clone came up a few times. CDR3 protein: CASSQALDRMNTEAFF. The DNA of the CDR3 is TGTGCCAGCAGCCAAGCCCTGGACAGGATGAACACTGAAGCTTTCTTT. The chain joins TRBV3-1 (or the pseudogene TRBV3-2) to TRBJ1-1, with TRBD1 matching over 7 bases. V lost 1 base to trimming and J lost 0 bases; unmatched junction nucleotides: 5. This CDR3 is 16 amino acids long. The germline CDR1 and CDR2 sequences are LGHDT and YNNKEL (reference sequence).

The chain combines TRBV4-3 with TRBJ1-3; D is possibly TRBD1 (5 bases). Trimming left V 8 bases short and J 0 bases short, with 14 bases between. The CDR3 has 15 residues. The V gene's germline CDR1 is LGHNA and CDR2 YSLEER. The CDR3 DNA follows: TGCGCCAGCTCCTTGGACACCTACTCTGGAAACACCATATATTTT. Translation gives CASSLDTYSGNTIYF.

The chain carries TRBV27 and TRBJ2-7, with D perhaps TRBD2 (6 bases). The CDR3 sequence is 16 residues long. Germline CDR1 reads MNHEY; CDR2 reads SMNVEV (reference sequence). V lost 3 bases, J lost 3 bases, and 18 bases lay in between. The chain's CDR3 is CASSFSIGEDDYEQYF. Here the CDR3 DNA reads TGTGCCAGCAGTTTTAGTATAGGGGAGGATGACTACGAGCAGTACTTC.

The chain joins TRBV27 to TRBJ2-6; D gene ambiguous. The germline V gene has CDR1 MNHEY and CDR2 SMNVEV (reference sequence). The CDR3 spans 16 residues. Trimming removed 5 bases from V and 0 bases from J, with 11 bases in between. In DNA form, the CDR3 reads TGTGCCAGCAGTCGCCGACACGGCTCTGGGGCCAACGTCCTGACTTTC. Translation: CASSRRHGSGANVLTF.

With regard to this clone: The same CDR3 also results from other DNA sequences found in this sample. V usage is TRBV5-1 and J usage is TRBJ2-7; 11 nucleotides line up with TRBD1. This CDR3 contains 14 residues. Germline CDR1 SGHRS, CDR2 YFSETQ. J was trimmed by 3 bases and V by 3 bases; bases with no gene match: 2. The CDR3 region has the DNA TGCGCCAGCAGCTCCGGGACAGGGGGCTACGAGCAGTACTTC. This sequence encodes CASSSGTGGYEQYF. Full variable domain (outside the CDR3, taken from reference TRBV5-1 and TRBJ2-7): KAGVTQTPRYLIKTRGQQVTLSCSPISGHRSVSWYQQTPGQGLQFLFEYFSETQRNKGNFPGRFSGRQFSNSRSEMNVSTLELGDSALYLCASSSGTGGYEQYFGPGTRLTVT.

This clone was seen only once. The chain joins TRBV7-8 to TRBJ1-1; D unresolved. In germline, CDR1 is SGHVS, CDR2 FQNEAQ. The germline V and J ends were trimmed by 4 bases and 1 base, with 16 bases remaining between them. The CDR3 extends over 16 amino acids. CDR3 bases: TGTGCCAGCAGCTATAGGAGCAGTCAGCAGAACACTGAAGCTTTCTTT. Translation gives CASSYRSSQQNTEAFF.

The chain employs TRBV2 and TRBJ1-5; 8 bases are shared with TRBD1. The J segment lost 4 bases and the V segment lost 7 bases, leaving 9 bases of the junction unmatched. Germline CDR1 reads SNHLY; CDR2 reads FYNNEI. The CDR3 totals 15 residues. The CDR3 region has the DNA TGTGCCAGCACGGGCCCAGGGGGCTGGAATCAGCCCCAGCATTTT. It translates to CASTGPGGWNQPQHF.

This clone was detected once. CDR3 protein: CASSKEEGQPQHF. CDR3 sequence (DNA): TGTGCCAGCAGCAAAGAGGAGGGTCAGCCCCAGCATTTT. The chain uses TRBV2 and TRBJ1-5, with D uncertain. V was cut by 6 bases and J by 6 bases, with 12 bases left in between. This CDR3 region has 13 residues. Per germline, CDR1 SNHLY and CDR2 FYNNEI.

This chain uses TRBV6-5 with TRBJ2-4, with D possibly TRBD1 on 6 matching bases. V lost 7 bases and J 14 bases, leaving 24 bases between the germline ends. This CDR3 is 14 amino acids long. CDR1 and CDR2 from the germline V gene are MNHEY and SVGAGI. The CDR3 loop is CASTTTQGPLIKYF. CDR3 in DNA: TGTGCCAGCACCACGACCCAGGGGCCCTTGATCAAGTACTTC.

The CDR3 sequence: CASRQHPGQIYGYTF. The CDR3 coding sequence is TGTGCCAGCAGACAGCATCCGGGACAGATCTATGGCTACACCTTC. V and J are TRBV5-6 and TRBJ1-2, with 7 bases lining up with TRBD1. Unmatched junction bases numbered 11, after V lost 5 bases and J lost 4 bases. The germline V gene has CDR1 SGHDT and CDR2 YYEEEE. This CDR3 comprises 15 residues.

The genes are TRBV7-9 and TRBJ1-2; TRBD1 agrees at 8 bases. Germline loops: CDR1 SEHNR, CDR2 FQNEAQ (reference sequence). The ends lost 5 bases at V and 4 bases at J; junction bases unmatched: 6. This CDR3 is 14 amino acids long. This chain's CDR3 is CASSPRTGTYGYTF. The CDR3 DNA is TGTGCCAGCAGCCCTAGGACAGGGACCTATGGCTACACCTTC.

The chain carries TRBV28 and TRBJ1-1; D remains unclear. Germline V gene data show CDR1 as MDHEN and CDR2 as SYDVKM. Trimming left V 4 bases short and J 3 bases short, with 15 bases between. This CDR3 has 15 amino acids. The CDR3 reads CASSSLASTDTEAFF. The CDR3 DNA follows: TGTGCCAGCAGTTCCCTTGCGAGTACAGACACTGAAGCTTTCTTT.

This chain joins TRBV12-3 or TRBV12-4 and TRBJ2-5, with TRBD2 as a possible D gene (5 bases). The CDR3 has 11 amino acids. Trimming stripped 7 bases from V and 5 bases from J, with 8 bases between. The CDR3 reads CASTGDETQYF. Here the CDR3 DNA reads TGTGCCAGCACCGGGGATGAGACCCAGTACTTC.

This clone was counted once. The J gene is TRBJ2-3, the V gene TRBV30; D is unresolved. The germline gives CDR1 GTSNPN, CDR2 SVGIG (reference sequence). The CDR3 loop spans 12 amino acids. With 2 bases removed from V and 3 bases from J, the gap between germline ends came to 6 bases. The CDR3 DNA is TGTGCCTGGAGTATCTCTACAGATACGCAGTATTTT. Its protein is CAWSISTDTQYF.

The chain employs TRBV30 and TRBJ1-4, with D perhaps matching TRBD1 (5 bases). The germline CDR1 and CDR2 sequences are GTSNPN and SVGIG (reference sequence). The CDR3 is 15 residues long. Deletions cut 2 bases from V and 7 bases from J, with 17 bases between. Here the CDR3 reads CAWSNYNLGGEKLFF. The CDR3 DNA is TGTGCCTGGAGTAATTATAACCTGGGGGGTGAAAAACTGTTTTTT.

The J gene is TRBJ2-5, the V gene TRBV5-1; TRBD1 matches at 8 bases. This CDR3 region has 15 residues. Germline assignment: CDR1 SGHRS and CDR2 YFSETQ. V shed 2 bases and J 3 bases; nucleotides not matched to a gene: 6. The CDR3 region has the DNA TGCGCCAGCAGCTTCGGCAGGGGGCTCGAAGAGACCCAGTACTTC. As protein: CASSFGRGLEETQYF.

The sample holds a few counts of this clone. The chain employs TRBV7-2 and TRBJ1-1, with D possibly TRBD1 on 5 matching bases. The CDR3 extends over 15 amino acids. With 3 bases removed from V and 2 bases from J, the gap between germline ends came to 13 bases. Germline V gene sequence: CDR1 SGHTA, CDR2 FQGNSA. CDR3 residues: CASSFGGWDNTEAFF. The CDR3 coding sequence is TGTGCCAGCAGCTTCGGGGGGTGGGATAACACTGAAGCTTTCTTT.

This chain uses TRBV28 with TRBJ1-1, with 8 nucleotides matching TRBD1. Germline trimming cut 6 bases from V and 3 bases from J; bases unmatched to any gene: 6. Per the germline V gene, CDR1 is MDHEN and CDR2 is SYDVKM. The CDR3 sequence is 14 residues long. CDR3 amino acids: CASSFGQGHTEAFF. The CDR3 region has the DNA TGTGCCAGCAGCTTCGGACAGGGTCACACTGAAGCTTTCTTT.

The rearrangement links TRBV5-1 to TRBJ1-6; no clear D gene. Trimming took 0 bases from V and 0 from J, leaving 7 bases between them. This CDR3 contains 16 residues. From germline, CDR1 is SGHRS and CDR2 YFSETQ. CDR3 bases: TGCGCCAGCAGCTTGGACGGGAGCTCCTATAATTCACCCCTCCACTTT. Translating it yields CASSLDGSSYNSPLHF.